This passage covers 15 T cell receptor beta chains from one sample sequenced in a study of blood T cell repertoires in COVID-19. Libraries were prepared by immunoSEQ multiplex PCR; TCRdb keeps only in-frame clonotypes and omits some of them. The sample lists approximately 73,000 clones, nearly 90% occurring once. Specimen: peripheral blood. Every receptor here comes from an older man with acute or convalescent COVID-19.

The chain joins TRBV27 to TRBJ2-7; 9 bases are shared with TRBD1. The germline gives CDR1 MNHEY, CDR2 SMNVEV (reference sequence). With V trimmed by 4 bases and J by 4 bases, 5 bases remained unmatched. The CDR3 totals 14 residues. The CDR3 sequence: CASSSDRGPYEQYF. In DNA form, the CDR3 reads TGTGCCAGCAGTTCGGACAGGGGCCCGTACGAGCAGTACTTC.

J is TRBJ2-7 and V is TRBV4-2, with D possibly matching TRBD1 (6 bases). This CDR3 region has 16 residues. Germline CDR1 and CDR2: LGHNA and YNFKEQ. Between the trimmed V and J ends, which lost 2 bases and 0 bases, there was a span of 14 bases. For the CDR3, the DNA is TGTGCCAGCAGCCAATCCTCGACAGGTCCCTCCTACGAGCAGTACTTC. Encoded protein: CASSQSSTGPSYEQYF.

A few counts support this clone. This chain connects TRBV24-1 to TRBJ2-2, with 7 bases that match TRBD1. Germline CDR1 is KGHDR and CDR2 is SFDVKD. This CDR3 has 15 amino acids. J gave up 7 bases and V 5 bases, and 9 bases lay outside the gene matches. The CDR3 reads CATSGTGVANGELFF. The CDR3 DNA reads TGTGCCACCAGTGGGACAGGCGTAGCGAACGGGGAGCTGTTTTTT.

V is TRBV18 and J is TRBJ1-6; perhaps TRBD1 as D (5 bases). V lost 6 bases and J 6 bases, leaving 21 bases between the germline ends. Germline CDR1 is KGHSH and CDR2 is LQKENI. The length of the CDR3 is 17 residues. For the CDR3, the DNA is TGTGCCAGCTCGCGGGACTCCTTCCTTAAGGGTAATTCACCCCTCCACTTT. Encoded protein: CASSRDSFLKGNSPLHF.

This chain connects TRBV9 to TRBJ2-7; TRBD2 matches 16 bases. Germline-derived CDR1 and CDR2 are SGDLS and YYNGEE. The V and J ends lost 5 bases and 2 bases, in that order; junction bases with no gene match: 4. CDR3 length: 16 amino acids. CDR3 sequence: CASSSGTSGGAYEQYF. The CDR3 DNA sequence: TGTGCCAGCAGTTCCGGGACTAGCGGGGGGGCCTACGAGCAGTACTTC.

The CDR3 loop reads CASSLGRRNTEAFF. In DNA, the CDR3 is TGTGCCAGCAGCTTGGGTCGGAGGAACACTGAAGCTTTCTTT. The chain is built from TRBV5-6 and TRBJ1-1; no clear D gene. V lost 0 bases and J 1 base, leaving 7 bases between the germline ends. Germline lookup yields CDR1 SGHDT and CDR2 YYEEEE. The CDR3 loop spans 14 amino acids.

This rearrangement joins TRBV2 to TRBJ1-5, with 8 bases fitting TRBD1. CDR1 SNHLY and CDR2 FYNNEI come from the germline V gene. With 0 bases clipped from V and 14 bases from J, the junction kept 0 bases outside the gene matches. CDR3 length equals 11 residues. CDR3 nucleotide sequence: TGTGCCAGCAGTGAAGCGACAGGGGAGCATTTT. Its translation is CASSEATGEHF. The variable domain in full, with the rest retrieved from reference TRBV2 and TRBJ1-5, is EPEVTQTPSHQVTQMGQEVILRCVPISNHLYFYWYRQILGQKVEFLVSFYNNEISEKSEIFDDQFSVERPDGSNFTLKIRSTKLEDSAMYFCASSEATGEHFGDGTRLSIL.

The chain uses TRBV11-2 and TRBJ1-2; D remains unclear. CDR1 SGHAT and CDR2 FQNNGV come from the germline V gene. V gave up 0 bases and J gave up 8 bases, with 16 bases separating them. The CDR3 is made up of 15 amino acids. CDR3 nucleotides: TGTGCCAGCAGCTTAGACGGTTTATCTTTTGAAGGCTACACCTTC. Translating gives CASSLDGLSFEGYTF.

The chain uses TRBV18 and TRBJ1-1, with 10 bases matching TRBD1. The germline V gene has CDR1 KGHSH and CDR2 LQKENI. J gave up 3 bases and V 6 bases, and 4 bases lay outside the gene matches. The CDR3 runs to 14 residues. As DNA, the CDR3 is TGTGCCAGCTCGCGGGACAGGGGATACACTGAAGCTTTCTTT. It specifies CASSRDRGYTEAFF.

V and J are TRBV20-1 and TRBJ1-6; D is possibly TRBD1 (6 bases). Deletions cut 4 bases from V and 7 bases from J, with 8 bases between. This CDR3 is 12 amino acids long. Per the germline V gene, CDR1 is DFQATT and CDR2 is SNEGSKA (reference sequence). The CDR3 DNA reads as TGCAGTGCTACTGACAGGAATTCACCCCTCCACTTT. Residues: CSATDRNSPLHF.

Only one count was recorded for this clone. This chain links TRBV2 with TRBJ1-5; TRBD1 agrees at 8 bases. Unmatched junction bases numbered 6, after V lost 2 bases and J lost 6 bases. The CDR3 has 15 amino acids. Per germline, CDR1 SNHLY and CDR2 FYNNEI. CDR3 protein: CASSESQGAGQPQHF. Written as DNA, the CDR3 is TGTGCCAGCAGTGAATCGCAGGGGGCGGGTCAGCCCCAGCATTTT.

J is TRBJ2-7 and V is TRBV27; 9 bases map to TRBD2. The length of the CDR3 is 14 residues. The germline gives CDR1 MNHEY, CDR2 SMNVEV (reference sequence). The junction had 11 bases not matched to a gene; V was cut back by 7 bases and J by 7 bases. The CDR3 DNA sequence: TGTGCCAGCACCCAAATAGCGGGGGTGGGGGAGCAGTACTTC. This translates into CASTQIAGVGEQYF.

The chain's CDR3 is CATSDSPRYNEQFF. The CDR3 DNA is TGTGCCACCAGTGATTCCCCTCGTTACAATGAGCAGTTCTTC. This chain connects TRBV24-1 to TRBJ2-1; D unresolved. The CDR3 contains 14 residues. CDR1 and CDR2 from the germline V gene are KGHDR and SFDVKD. V was trimmed by 2 bases and J by 4 bases, leaving 8 bases between them.

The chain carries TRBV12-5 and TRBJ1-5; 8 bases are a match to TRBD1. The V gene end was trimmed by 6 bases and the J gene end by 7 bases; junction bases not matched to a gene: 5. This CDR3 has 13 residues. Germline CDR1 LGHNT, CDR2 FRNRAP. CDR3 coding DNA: TGTGCTAGTGGCTCAGGGGGCTACCAGCCCCAGCATTTT. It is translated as CASGSGGYQPQHF.

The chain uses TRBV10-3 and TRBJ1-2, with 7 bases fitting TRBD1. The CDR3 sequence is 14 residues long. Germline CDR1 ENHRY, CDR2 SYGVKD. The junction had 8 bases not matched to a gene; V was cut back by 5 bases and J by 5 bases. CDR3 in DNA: TGTGCCATCAGTCAGGGGGATGAGGCGTATGGCTACACCTTC. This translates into CAISQGDEAYGYTF.